The present TCR beta chain was sequenced within a study of regulatory T cells in long-lasting Graves disease. The CDR3 spans 13 residues. Trimming took off 3 bases at V and 2 bases at J, with 8 bases between the two ends. Germline CDR1 reads LNHDA; CDR2 reads SQIVND (reference sequence). Combining iRepertoire HTBI primers with Arm-PCR of CDR3 regions, the authors built TCR beta libraries. TCRdb processed the multiplex PCR reads anew with MiXCR; each CDR3 protein has one entry. The data contain roughly 400,000 distinct CDR3 sequences, approximately 22% of them singletons. This clonotype was recorded many times. The antigen is undetermined. Time point of the sample: persistent/refractory GD, antithyroid drugs over 5 years with positive TRAb. PBMC-extracted RNA yielded the TCR library. American Thyroid Association guidelines were used to diagnose Graves' disease. Tubes containing EDTA received 8 to 9.5 milliliters of drawn peripheral blood.

Broader study findings: For persistent Graves' patients, TCR diversity was lower than for newly diagnosed ones. New patients shared fewer public clonotypes (about 1,000) than persistent patients did (approximately 3,000).

The receptor comes from a female donor with Graves disease. This rearrangement joins TRBV19 to TRBJ2-7; unclear D gene. The specimen comprised peripheral blood mononuclear cells (PBMCs), sampled when the disease was refractory, from a patient treated with antithyroid drugs. The CDR3 is CASSIQVTYEQYF. The CDR3 DNA reads TGTGCCAGTAGTATCCAGGTAACCTACGAGCAGTACTTC.